Shown below are 24 T cell receptor beta chains from a single sample sequenced in a study of technical replicates of blood from several donors. Clones were read by immunoSEQ multiplex PCR, and TCRdb kept only the in-frame ones, dropping some. The sample includes about 76,000 clones, 75% to 95% of them seen just once. Sequencing was carried out using T cells isolated from PBMCs. These receptors originate from a human donor in good health.

The V call is TRBV11-3, the J call TRBJ2-2; 10 bases are shared with TRBD2. The junction had 10 bases not matched to a gene; V was cut back by 4 bases and J by 5 bases. The germline gives CDR1 SGHNT, CDR2 YENEEA. The CDR3 has 17 amino acids. The chain's CDR3 is CASSSPKLAGVTGELFF. The DNA of the CDR3 is TGTGCCAGCAGCTCGCCCAAGCTAGCGGGAGTGACCGGGGAGCTGTTTTTT.

The chain uses TRBV6-5 and TRBJ2-5, with 13 positions matching TRBD2. The CDR3 spans 15 residues. J was trimmed by 5 bases and V by 0 bases; bases with no gene match: 0. Germline V CDR1 and CDR2: MNHEY, SVGAGI. The CDR3 DNA follows: TGTGCCAGCAGTTACTCGACTAGCGGGGGGGAGACCCAGTACTTC. Its translation: CASSYSTSGGETQYF.

The V call is TRBV5-4, the J call TRBJ1-2, with 9 positions matching TRBD1. Per the germline V gene, CDR1 is SGHNT and CDR2 is YYREEE (reference sequence). The CDR3 extends over 16 amino acids. Trimming removed 0 bases from V and 4 bases from J; junction bases left unmatched: 7. This CDR3 is CASSLGTGGAGYGYTF. CDR3 nucleotide sequence: TGTGCCAGCAGCTTGGGCACAGGGGGCGCGGGCTATGGCTACACCTTC.

This sequence joins TRBV7-6 and TRBJ2-2; tentatively, D is TRBD2 (6 bases). The CDR3 spans 16 residues. V was pared by 5 bases and J by 6 bases, with 19 bases between. Germline V gene sequence: CDR1 SGHVS, CDR2 FNYEAQ. CDR3 sequence: CASSPGAASDPGELFF. Written as DNA, the CDR3 is TGTGCCAGCAGCCCCGGTGCGGCTAGCGATCCCGGGGAGCTGTTTTTT.

The V gene is TRBV19, the J gene TRBJ2-3; 9 bases fit TRBD2. The CDR3 runs to 15 residues. Germline V gene lookup returns CDR1 LNHDA and CDR2 SQIVND (reference sequence). J was trimmed by 4 bases and V by 5 bases; bases with no gene match: 7. CDR3 amino acids: CASSSSGNGADTQYF. In DNA, the CDR3 is TGTGCCAGTAGTTCTAGCGGGAATGGGGCAGATACGCAGTATTTT.

This clone was observed a single time. J is TRBJ1-1 and V is TRBV7-9; D possibly corresponds to TRBD1 (6 bases). The length of the CDR3 is 12 residues. Trimming cost V 6 bases and J 5 bases, with 10 bases left between them. The germline V gene has CDR1 SEHNR and CDR2 FQNEAQ (reference sequence). CDR3 amino acids: CASRSDSTEAFF. The CDR3 coding sequence is TGTGCCAGCAGGTCGGACAGTACTGAAGCTTTCTTT.

This chain connects TRBV29-1 to TRBJ1-2; 7 positions agree with TRBD1. The CDR3 contains 12 residues. In germline, CDR1 is SQVTM, CDR2 ANQGSEA. The V segment lost 4 bases and the J segment 4 bases; nucleotides outside the gene matches: 3. Written as DNA, the CDR3 is TGCAGCGTTGTACGGGACAGCTATGGCTACACCTTC. Protein: CSVVRDSYGYTF.

The chain uses TRBV28 and TRBJ1-1, with 12 nucleotides matching TRBD1. The CDR3 totals 18 residues. The germline V gene has CDR1 MDHEN and CDR2 SYDVKM. The junction had 11 bases not matched to a gene; V was cut back by 5 bases and J by 1 base. The DNA for the CDR3 is TGTGCCAGCAGTCTCCCCCGGGACAGGGGGCAGGGGAACACTGAAGCTTTCTTT. Its translation: CASSLPRDRGQGNTEAFF.

This chain joins TRBV7-9 and TRBJ2-7; 9 bases fit TRBD1. Germline CDR1 is SEHNR and CDR2 is FQNEAQ (reference sequence). This CDR3 has 15 amino acids. V trimming: 7 bases; J trimming: 0 bases; junction bases outside the gene matches: 7. The CDR3 sequence: CASNKGQGSSYEQYF. The CDR3 DNA reads as TGTGCCAGCAACAAGGGACAGGGATCCTCCTACGAGCAGTACTTC.

The chain links TRBV18 to TRBJ2-1; 9 bases map to TRBD1. J was trimmed by 7 bases and V by 1 base; bases with no gene match: 2. The CDR3 runs to 14 residues. CDR1 KGHSH and CDR2 LQKENI come from the germline V gene. In DNA form, the CDR3 reads TGTGCCAGCTCACCACGGGACAGGGCGAATGAGCAGTTCTTC. Translated: CASSPRDRANEQFF.

This chain joins TRBV28 and TRBJ1-5, with 8 bases fitting TRBD1. J gave up 0 bases and V 7 bases, and 8 bases lay outside the gene matches. Germline assignment: CDR1 MDHEN and CDR2 SYDVKM. CDR3 size: 16 residues. CDR3 amino acids: CASNPPGGYSNQPQHF. In nucleotides, the CDR3 is TGTGCCAGCAACCCACCAGGGGGCTATAGCAATCAGCCCCAGCATTTT.

V gene TRBV29-1 combines with J gene TRBJ2-5; 8 nucleotides match TRBD1. The length of the CDR3 is 13 residues. V lost 4 bases, J lost 5 bases, and 6 bases stayed unmatched. Germline CDR1 is SQVTM and CDR2 is ANQGSEA. The CDR3 sequence: CSVGQGAGETQYF. CDR3 nucleotides: TGCAGCGTTGGCCAGGGGGCGGGGGAGACCCAGTACTTC.

In this sample, this clone turned up a few times. CDR3 region: CASSRTGPHQPQHF. The CDR3 DNA follows: TGTGCCAGTAGTAGGACAGGGCCCCATCAGCCCCAGCATTTT. The chain combines TRBV19 with TRBJ1-5; 8 nucleotides match TRBD1. The CDR3 spans 14 residues. Losses at the gene ends were 4 bases for V and 5 bases for J; bases not matched to a gene: 4. Germline assignment: CDR1 LNHDA and CDR2 SQIVND (reference sequence).

The chain uses TRBV5-8 and TRBJ1-1; no definite D call. V was pared by 4 bases and J by 11 bases, with 21 bases between. CDR1 is SGHTS, CDR2 YDEGEE, per germline. This CDR3 contains 14 residues. CDR3 in amino acids: CASSPFTPIGDAFF. CDR3 DNA sequence: TGTGCCAGCAGCCCATTTACACCGATCGGAGACGCTTTCTTT.

V and J are TRBV28 and TRBJ2-2; the D gene is possibly TRBD2 (6 bases). CDR1 is MDHEN, CDR2 SYDVKM, per germline. The CDR3 runs to 13 residues. Trimming stripped 7 bases from V and 4 bases from J, with 10 bases between. The CDR3 DNA sequence: TGTGCCAGCACGGGGAGGATCACCGGGGAGCTGTTTTTT. This encodes CASTGRITGELFF.

This clone was picked up a small number of times. This chain joins TRBV5-1 and TRBJ1-1; the match to TRBD1 covers 8 bases. V lost 1 base, J lost 6 bases, and 8 bases stayed unmatched. CDR1 and CDR2 from the germline V gene are SGHRS and YFSETQ. The CDR3 is 15 amino acids. CDR3 sequence reads: CASSLKTGASAEAFF. For the CDR3, the DNA is TGCGCCAGCAGCTTGAAGACAGGGGCCAGCGCTGAAGCTTTCTTT.

This clone was found once. CDR3 sequence reads: CASSTPLMTGGGYTF. Here the CDR3 DNA reads TGTGCCAGCAGTACCCCACTAATGACAGGGGGTGGCTACACCTTC. This chain connects TRBV6-1 to TRBJ1-2; 9 bases align to TRBD1. The length of the CDR3 is 15 residues. The J segment lost 7 bases and the V segment lost 5 bases, leaving 11 bases of the junction unmatched. The germline V gene encodes CDR1 MNHNS and CDR2 SASEGT.

To note about this clone: A read error may produce the germline difference seen at one junction end. The chain links TRBV7-9 to TRBJ1-1, with D unclear. Per germline, CDR1 SEHNR and CDR2 FQNEAQ (reference sequence). This CDR3 has 11 residues. The CDR3 protein is CASSLGGGVDF. The CDR3 DNA sequence: TGTGCCAGCAGCTTAGGAGGAGGCGTTGATTTT.

The chain links TRBV30 to TRBJ1-6; no definite D call. The CDR3 covers 11 residues. V lost 4 bases, J lost 13 bases, and 11 bases lay in between. Germline assignment: CDR1 GTSNPN and CDR2 SVGIG (reference sequence). For the CDR3, the DNA is TGTGCCTGGACGGTTGTCGGGCCCCTCCACTTT. Translating it yields CAWTVVGPLHF.

This sequence joins TRBV4-2 and TRBJ2-2, with a possible D match to TRBD2 (6 bases). Trimming cost V 3 bases and J 4 bases, with 15 bases left between them. The length of the CDR3 is 16 residues. Per germline, CDR1 LGHNA and CDR2 YNFKEQ. This chain's CDR3 is CASSHLSGDVTGELFF. The CDR3 DNA sequence: TGTGCCAGCAGCCACCTTAGCGGAGATGTCACCGGGGAGCTGTTTTTT.

The J gene is TRBJ2-7, the V gene TRBV5-6; D might be TRBD1 (5 bases). V was pared by 0 bases and J by 0 bases, with 16 bases between. This CDR3 has 17 amino acids. Germline lookup yields CDR1 SGHDT and CDR2 YYEEEE. CDR3 region: CASSLGFLGLSSYEQYF. DNA for the CDR3: TGTGCCAGCAGCTTGGGGTTTCTGGGGCTAAGCTCCTACGAGCAGTACTTC.

This clone was detected only a few times. The chain employs TRBV2 and TRBJ2-1; D possibly corresponds to TRBD1 (6 bases). Trimming left V 0 bases short and J 10 bases short, with 16 bases between. The CDR3 has 15 amino acids. Germline CDR1 SNHLY, CDR2 FYNNEI. CDR3 sequence reads: CASSEAARGRREQFF. The CDR3 bases are TGTGCCAGCAGTGAAGCGGCGAGGGGGAGACGGGAGCAGTTCTTC.

The chain employs TRBV7-9 and TRBJ2-6, with a tentative D call TRBD2 (5 bases). V shed 1 base and J shed 0 bases, with 13 bases lying between them. This CDR3 spans 18 amino acids. CDR1 SEHNR and CDR2 FQNEAQ come from the germline V gene (reference sequence). The CDR3 here is CASSLGFGDLSGANVLTF. As DNA, the CDR3 is TGTGCCAGCAGCTTAGGTTTCGGGGATCTCTCTGGGGCCAACGTCCTGACTTTC. Full variable domain (remainder filled in from reference TRBV7-9 and TRBJ2-6): DTGVSQNPRHKITKRGQNVTFRCDPISEHNRLYWYRQTLGQGPEFLTYFQNEAQLEKSRLLSDRFSAERPKGSFSTLEIQRTEQGDSAMYLCASSLGFGDLSGANVLTFGAGSRLTVL.

The genes are TRBV27 and TRBJ1-1; TRBD1 matches at 9 bases. The germline CDR1 and CDR2 sequences are MNHEY and SMNVEV (reference sequence). This CDR3 region has 18 residues. Germline trimming cut 6 bases from V and 1 base from J; bases unmatched to any gene: 15. The CDR3 nucleotides read TGTGCCAGCAGACACTCCCCGGACAGGGGTAACGGGAACACTGAAGCTTTCTTT. It encodes CASRHSPDRGNGNTEAFF.